Listed below are T cell receptor beta chains from one sample, sequenced in a study of T cell responses to AZD1222 COVID-19 vaccine. Sequenced by immunoSEQ multiplex PCR; TCRdb stores in-frame clones only, minus some. The sample holds approximately 24,000 clones; 88% are singletons and the top ten take about 2.5%. The source was peripheral blood, collected 28 days after the second AZD1222 dose. The receptor set was obtained from an adult who received the AZD1222 COVID-19 vaccine. Both conserved end residues are part of each CDR3. D genes are given only for firm matches. Clone size is stated in some rows and not others, as once, few, many or a class when expanded.

size: -
V: TRBV7-9
J: TRBJ2-1
D: TRBD2
length: 17
CDR3: CASSFSGLAGHYNEQFF
DNA: TGTGCCAGCAGCTTCTCGGGACTAGCGGGACATTACAATGAGCAGTTCTTC

size: -
V: TRBV7-8
J: TRBJ1-2
D: TRBD1
length: 17
CDR3: CASSGGGQGSPNYGYTF
DNA: TGTGCCAGCAGCGGGGGGGGACAGGGCTCGCCTAACTATGGCTACACCTTC

size: -
V: TRBV3-1/TRBV3-2
J: TRBJ1-6
D: -
length: 15
CDR3: CASSQDRNNNSPLHF
DNA: TGTGCCAGCAGCCAAGACCGTAACAATAATTCACCCCTCCACTTT

size: -
V: TRBV7-9
J: TRBJ1-2
D: -
length: 12
CDR3: CASSLAQAGYTF
DNA: TGTGCCAGCAGCTTAGCGCAGGCCGGCTACACCTTC

size: -
V: TRBV6-1
J: TRBJ2-5
D: -
length: 12
CDR3: CASSEFLETQYF
DNA: TGTGCCAGCAGTGAATTCTTGGAGACCCAGTACTTC

size: once
V: TRBV19
J: TRBJ1-4
D: TRBD1
length: 13
CDR3: CASSRDRGEKLFF
DNA: TGTGCCAGTAGTCGGGACAGGGGAGAAAAACTGTTTTTT

size: -
V: TRBV28
J: TRBJ1-6
D: -
length: 13
CDR3: CASKQGGNSPLHF
DNA: TGTGCCAGCAAACAGGGCGGGAATTCACCCCTCCACTTT

size: -
V: TRBV11-3
J: TRBJ2-2
D: -
length: 18
CDR3: CASSLDPVGQGYTGELFF
DNA: TGTGCCAGCAGCTTAGATCCCGTAGGGCAGGGATACACCGGGGAGCTGTTTTTT

size: -
V: TRBV19
J: TRBJ2-3
D: -
length: 14
CDR3: CASSIWGGTDTQYF
DNA: TGTGCCAGTAGTATATGGGGTGGCACAGATACGCAGTATTTT

size: -
V: TRBV5-5
J: TRBJ2-2
D: -
length: 15
CDR3: CASSFDGGNTGELFF
DNA: TGTGCCAGCAGCTTCGACGGGGGGAACACCGGGGAGCTGTTTTTT

size: -
V: TRBV27
J: TRBJ1-3
D: TRBD1
length: 16
CDR3: CASIPDRGLVGNTIYF
DNA: TGTGCCAGCATTCCCGACAGGGGGCTGGTTGGAAACACCATATATTTT

size: -
V: TRBV6-2/TRBV6-3
J: TRBJ2-2
D: TRBD1
length: 15
CDR3: CASSLSGTGAGELFF
DNA: TGTGCCAGCAGCCTCTCCGGGACAGGGGCCGGGGAGCTGTTTTTT

size: once
V: TRBV7-2
J: TRBJ1-1
D: -
length: 14
CDR3: CASSLGGSVTEAFF
DNA: TGTGCCAGCAGCTTAGGGGGGTCAGTCACTGAAGCTTTCTTT

size: -
V: TRBV6-5
J: TRBJ1-5
D: -
length: 14
CDR3: CASRSGGSNQPQHF
DNA: TGTGCCAGCAGATCAGGTGGTAGCAATCAGCCCCAGCATTTT

size: -
V: TRBV4-1
J: TRBJ2-7
D: -
length: 15
CDR3: CASSPRPGNSYEQYF
DNA: TGCGCCAGCAGCCCCCGTCCCGGCAACTCCTACGAGCAGTACTTC

size: -
V: TRBV18
J: TRBJ1-2
D: -
length: 13
CDR3: CASSQGSNYGYTF
DNA: TGTGCCAGCTCACAGGGGTCCAACTATGGCTACACCTTC

size: medium-sized
V: TRBV7-2
J: TRBJ1-2
D: -
length: 14
CDR3: CASSLITGYGGYTF
DNA: TGTGCCAGCAGCTTAATTACAGGGTACGGCGGCTACACCTTC